The TCR beta chain described here comes from a study of T-cell reconstitution after alpha-beta-depleted transplantation in children. Unique molecular identifiers tagged the TCRbeta library. TCRdb analysed the PCR reads with MiXCR anew, one entry per CDR3 protein. The sample carries about 610,000 distinct CDR3 sequences, roughly 10% recorded once. The V end was cut by 2 bases, the J end by 8 bases, with 10 bases between. The CDR3 runs to 13 residues. From germline, CDR1 is SGHTA and CDR2 FQGNSA. This clonotype has just a few counts. The source material was PBMCs from the stem cell graft donor, sampled from the stem cell graft. This receptor was taken from a human donor who donated a stem cell graft to a child with acute myeloid leukemia. This chain joins TRBV7-2 and TRBJ2-1; D uncertain. This chain's CDR3 is CASSLPIFDEQFF. CDR3 sequence (DNA): TGTGCCAGCAGCTTACCGATATTTGATGAGCAGTTCTTC.